One sample yielded the 12 T cell receptor beta chains listed below, sequenced in a study of control samples from healthy donors and cancer patients. The protocol was immunoSEQ multiplex PCR, while the TCRdb copy is restricted to in-frame clones and leaves out a portion. In the table there are 90,000 to 95,000 clones, roughly 80% of which are singletons. Sequenced sample: blood. The receptor source for this set is a man under 40 in good health.

This sequence joins TRBV6-5 and TRBJ2-2; D is possibly TRBD2 (6 bases). Germline values: CDR1 MNHEY, CDR2 SVGAGI. Trimming removed 5 bases from V and 9 bases from J, with 13 bases in between. The CDR3 is 13 residues long. DNA of the CDR3: TGTGCCAGCAGTCGGGACTTCTACCGGGAGCTGTTTTTT. Its protein product is CASSRDFYRELFF.

The chain has TRBV5-6 and TRBJ1-3; no clear D. Germline loops: CDR1 SGHDT, CDR2 YYEEEE. The CDR3 is 16 residues long. Trimming shortened V by 0 bases and J by 1 base, and 11 bases separated the two germline ends. The CDR3 protein is CASSLDSLRSGNTIYF. The CDR3 DNA sequence: TGTGCCAGCAGCTTGGACAGTTTAAGATCTGGAAACACCATATATTTT.

The chain is built from TRBV9 and TRBJ2-2; 8 nucleotides align to TRBD2. Germline V gene data show CDR1 as SGDLS and CDR2 as YYNGEE. V shed 1 base and J 8 bases; nucleotides not matched to a gene: 10. The CDR3 contains 16 residues. The CDR3 bases are TGTGCCAGCAGCGTATTAGCGGGGAATTTTATAGGGGAGCTGTTTTTT. It is translated as CASSVLAGNFIGELFF.

This clone is classed as large. The rearrangement joins TRBV15 to TRBJ1-5; no definite D call. V lost 3 bases and J lost 0, with 6 bases in between. The germline V gene has CDR1 LNHNV and CDR2 YYDKDF (reference sequence). This CDR3 comprises 14 residues. Here the CDR3 reads CATSSEHSNQPQHF. The CDR3 DNA reads as TGTGCCACCAGCAGTGAACATAGCAATCAGCCCCAGCATTTT. The variable domain in full, completed from reference TRBV15 and TRBJ1-5, reads DAMVIQNPRYQVTQFGKPVTLSCSQTLNHNVMYWYQQKSSQAPKLLFHYYDKDFNNEADTPDNFQSRRPNTSFCFLDIRSPGLGDTAMYLCATSSEHSNQPQHFGDGTRLSIL.

The chain is built from TRBV13 and TRBJ1-6; perhaps TRBD1 as D (6 bases). V lost 5 bases, J lost 10 bases, and 15 bases lay in between. The CDR3 has 14 residues. Looked up from germline, CDR1 is PRHDT and CDR2 is FYEKMQ (reference sequence). This CDR3 reads CASSVQGSGSPLHF. The CDR3 nucleotides are TGTGCCAGCAGCGTCCAGGGGTCGGGATCACCCCTCCACTTT.

The chain recombines TRBV20-1 with TRBJ2-3; D gene ambiguous. V gave up 3 bases and J gave up 5 bases, with 6 bases separating them. CDR1 is DFQATT, CDR2 SNEGSKA, per germline (reference sequence). The CDR3 has 11 residues. The DNA for the CDR3 is TGCAGTGCTAGCCTGCAAGATACGCAGTATTTT. Translated: CSASLQDTQYF.

The gene calls are TRBV24-1 and TRBJ2-7; TRBD2 matches at 7 bases. This CDR3 spans 16 amino acids. Trimming at V came to 2 bases and at J to 2 bases, leaving 8 bases not matched to a gene. The germline V gene encodes CDR1 KGHDR and CDR2 SFDVKD. CDR3 sequence (DNA): TGTGCCACCAGTGATTCTCCCGGGACTACCCCCTACGAGCAGTACTTC. Its translation: CATSDSPGTTPYEQYF.

J is TRBJ1-3 and V is TRBV9, with 9 bases that match TRBD1. CDR3 size: 17 residues. Germline CDR1 SGDLS, CDR2 YYNGEE. Trimming at V came to 1 base and at J to 0 bases, leaving 5 bases not matched to a gene. The CDR3 DNA sequence: TGTGCCAGCAGCGTACACAGACAGGGGGGCTCTGGAAACACCATATATTTT. Its translation is CASSVHRQGGSGNTIYF. The complete variable domain, with remaining parts taken from reference TRBV9 and TRBJ1-3, reads DSGVTQTPKHLITATGQRVTLRCSPRSGDLSVYWYQQSLDQGLQFLIQYYNGEERAKGNILERFSAQQFPDLHSELNLSSLELGDSALYFCASSVHRQGGSGNTIYFGEGSWLTVV.

V is TRBV9 and J is TRBJ1-2; D might be TRBD1 (5 bases). Germline V gene lookup returns CDR1 SGDLS and CDR2 YYNGEE. The V gene lost 3 bases and the J gene lost 3 bases, with 15 bases spanning the gap. The CDR3 covers 15 residues. CDR3 protein: CASSAQALIDYGYTF. The CDR3 nucleotides are TGTGCCAGCAGCGCACAGGCCCTGATTGACTATGGCTACACCTTC.

The V call is TRBV5-1, the J call TRBJ1-2, with 9 bases lining up with TRBD1. With V trimmed by 0 bases and J by 3 bases, 0 bases remained unmatched. Germline V gives CDR1 SGHRS, CDR2 YFSETQ. The CDR3 loop spans 14 amino acids. CDR3 protein: CASSLDRGHYGYTF. CDR3 in DNA: TGCGCCAGCAGCTTGGACAGGGGGCACTATGGCTACACCTTC.

The chain recombines TRBV20-1 with TRBJ1-2, with 8 nucleotides matching TRBD1. V was pared by 3 bases and J by 5 bases, with 2 bases of the junction left unmatched. The CDR3 runs to 12 residues. Germline lookup yields CDR1 DFQATT and CDR2 SNEGSKA (reference sequence). The CDR3: CSASGTGYGYTF. CDR3 bases: TGCAGTGCTAGTGGGACAGGATATGGCTACACCTTC.

The chain uses TRBV11-2 and TRBJ1-6, with D possibly TRBD1 on 6 matching bases. Per the germline V gene, CDR1 is SGHAT and CDR2 is FQNNGV. V shed 3 bases and J shed 7 bases, with 7 bases lying between them. The CDR3 sequence is 13 residues long. CDR3 loop: CASSLDRNSPLHF. DNA of the CDR3: TGTGCCAGCAGCTTGGACAGAAATTCACCCCTCCACTTT. The complete variable domain, with remaining parts taken from reference TRBV11-2 and TRBJ1-6, reads EAGVAQSPRYKIIEKRQSVAFWCNPISGHATLYWYQQILGQGPKLLIQFQNNGVVDDSQLPKDRFSAERLKGVDSTLKIQPAKLEDSAVYLCASSLDRNSPLHFGNGTRLTVT.